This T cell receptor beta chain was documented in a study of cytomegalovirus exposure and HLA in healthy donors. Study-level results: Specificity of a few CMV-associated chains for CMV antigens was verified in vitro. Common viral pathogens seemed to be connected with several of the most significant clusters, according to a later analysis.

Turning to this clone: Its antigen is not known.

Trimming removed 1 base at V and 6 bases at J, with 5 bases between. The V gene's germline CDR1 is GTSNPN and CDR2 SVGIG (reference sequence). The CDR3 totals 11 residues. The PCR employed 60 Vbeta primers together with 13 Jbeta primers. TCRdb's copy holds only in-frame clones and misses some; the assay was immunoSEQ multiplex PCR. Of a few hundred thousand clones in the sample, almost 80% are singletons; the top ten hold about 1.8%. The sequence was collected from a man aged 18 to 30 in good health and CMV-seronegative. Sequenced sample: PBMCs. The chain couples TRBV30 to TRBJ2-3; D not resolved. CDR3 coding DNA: TGTGCCTGGAGTGGTAGCGATACGCAGTATTTT. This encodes CAWSGSDTQYF.